One and the same sample provided the 10 T cell receptor beta chains below, sequenced in a study of spatial heterogeneity in lung cancer. Study observations and caveats: It was found that expanded intratumoral alpha and beta TCR counts tracked tumor mutation counts.

The time point was: sample taken at primary tumor resection. Their target antigens are unknown. MiXCR, run by TCRdb on the 5' RACE reads, gives a single entry per CDR3 protein. The table has around 1,700 distinct CDR3 sequences, 20% to 25% seen once; the top ten hold 21%. The source was lung tumor tissue, collected at surgery. These receptors were obtained from a male donor with early-stage non-small cell lung cancer.

This clonotype has just a few counts. The genes are TRBV6-1 and TRBJ1-5; the D is unclear. Trimming removed 4 bases at V and 4 bases at J, with 11 bases between. Germline V gene sequence: CDR1 MNHNS, CDR2 SASEGT. The CDR3 is 14 amino acids. The CDR3 is CASSAGQVNQPQHF. CDR3 nucleotides: TGTGCCAGCAGTGCGGGCCAGGTTAATCAGCCCCAGCATTTT.

This clonotype rates as large (0.1 to 1%). The genes are TRBV13 and TRBJ2-7; D may be TRBD2 (7 bases). CDR1 and CDR2 (germline): PRHDT, FYEKMQ (reference sequence). The CDR3 length is 15 residues. The V and J ends lost 6 bases and 5 bases respectively, with 20 bases between them. The DNA of the CDR3 is TGTGCCAGCAGTTTTGCGATAGGGGGGGTAGACGAGCAGTACTTC. Protein sequence: CASSFAIGGVDEQYF. The full variable domain, its missing parts supplied by reference TRBV13 and TRBJ2-7, is AAGVIQSPRHLIKEKRETATLKCYPIPRHDTVYWYQQGPGQDPQFLISFYEKMQSDKGSIPDRFSAQQFSDYHSELNMSSLELGDSALYFCASSFAIGGVDEQYFGPGTRLTVT.

This clonotype came up a few times. This rearrangement joins TRBV20-1 to TRBJ1-2; D is unclear. The CDR3 runs 13 residues. Trimming took 6 bases from V and 8 from J, leaving 19 bases between them. Germline values: CDR1 DFQATT, CDR2 SNEGSKA (reference sequence). CDR3 coding DNA: TGCAGTGCCCCAGCGAGCTACCCTTTGGGCTACACCTTC. It is translated as CSAPASYPLGYTF.

This clonotype is deemed medium-sized. The rearrangement links TRBV7-8 to TRBJ2-5, with unresolved D. CDR3 length equals 12 residues. Between the trimmed V and J ends, which lost 3 bases and 7 bases, there was a span of 9 bases. Germline V gene lookup returns CDR1 SGHVS and CDR2 FQNEAQ. The CDR3 spells CASSLVPGTQYF. CDR3 nucleotides: TGTGCCAGCAGCTTGGTGCCTGGGACCCAGTACTTC.

The table lists this clonotype with a few counts. The J gene is TRBJ2-7, the V gene TRBV28; D gene ambiguous. Germline CDR1 reads MDHEN; CDR2 reads SYDVKM. Between the trimmed V and J ends, which lost 2 bases and 2 bases, there was a span of 4 bases. This CDR3 region has 12 residues. CDR3 nucleotides: TGTGCCAGCAGTTTAAGGCCCTACGAGCAGTACTTC. It specifies CASSLRPYEQYF. The complete variable domain, with remaining parts taken from reference TRBV28 and TRBJ2-7, reads DVKVTQSSRYLVKRTGEKVFLECVQDMDHENMFWYRQDPGLGLRLIYFSYDVKMKEKGDIPEGYSVSREKKERFSLILESASTNQTSMYLCASSLRPYEQYFGPGTRLTVT.

By share of the sample, this clonotype is medium-sized. The chain combines TRBV10-3 with TRBJ2-3, with D uncertain. Looked up from germline, CDR1 is ENHRY and CDR2 is SYGVKD. V lost 7 bases, J lost 4 bases, and 12 bases lay in between. This CDR3 has 13 residues. CDR3 sequence reads: CAITAGQADTQYF. The CDR3 nucleotides are TGTGCCATCACGGCCGGTCAGGCAGATACGCAGTATTTT.

The chain couples TRBV5-1 to TRBJ2-1, with 13 bases aligning to TRBD2. With V trimmed by 0 bases and J by 6 bases, 3 bases remained unmatched. Per the germline V gene, CDR1 is SGHRS and CDR2 is YFSETQ. There are 16 residues in the CDR3. The DNA of the CDR3 is TGCGCCAGCAGCTTGGGAGGACTAGCGGGGGTCAATGAGCAGTTCTTC. This codes for CASSLGGLAGVNEQFF.

This clonotype was detected only a few times. One base away lies a much larger clone, so this may be a sequencing read error. This chain connects TRBV11-2 to TRBJ1-2, with 8 bases matching TRBD1. Germline V lookup: CDR1 SGHAT, CDR2 FQNNGV. CDR3 length: 16 residues. The DNA of the CDR3 is TGTGCCAGCAGCTTAGGACAGGGGATCAGAATAGGTGGCTACATCTTC. It is translated as CASSLGQGIRIGGYIF. The variable domain in full, with the rest retrieved from reference TRBV11-2 and TRBJ1-2, is EAGVAQSPRYKIIEKRQSVAFWCNPISGHATLYWYQQILGQGPKLLIQFQNNGVVDDSQLPKDRFSAERLKGVDSTLKIQPAKLEDSAVYLCASSLGQGIRIGGYIFGSGTRLTVV.

The V gene is TRBV5-1, the J gene TRBJ1-2; D ambiguous. The CDR3 is 16 amino acids. The V end lost 0 bases, the J end lost 2 bases, and 14 bases lay between the germline ends. Germline CDR1 and CDR2: SGHRS and YFSETQ. The CDR3 loop reads CASSLAARSTNYGYTF. The CDR3 DNA reads TGCGCCAGCAGCTTGGCGGCCAGGAGCACCAACTATGGCTACACCTTC.

This clonotype is classed as large. The chain joins TRBV20-1 to TRBJ2-3, with 10 bases matching TRBD1. Germline V gives CDR1 DFQATT, CDR2 SNEGSKA (reference sequence). J was trimmed by 4 bases and V by 6 bases; bases with no gene match: 4. The CDR3 is 13 amino acids. The CDR3 reads CSAPGQGADTQYF. The CDR3 coding sequence is TGCAGTGCCCCTGGACAGGGGGCAGATACGCAGTATTTT.